The 24 T cell receptor beta chains listed next were all sequenced from one sample in a study of T cells after yellow fever vaccination. In TCRdb, the 5' RACE reads were re-called with MiXCR into one record per CDR3 protein. The sample holds about 240,000 distinct CDR3 sequences, about 7.1% seen once. Sequenced here: CD4+ T cells sorted from PBMCs, sampled 15 days after the yellow fever booster vaccination. The receptors derive from a man aged 25-40 years who received the YFV17D yellow fever vaccine.

The chain recombines TRBV10-3 with TRBJ2-1, with D possibly being TRBD2 (6 bases). Trimming removed 4 bases from V and 3 bases from J, with 19 bases in between. Germline-derived CDR1 and CDR2 are ENHRY and SYGVKD. The CDR3 sequence is 17 residues long. CDR3 sequence (DNA): TGTGCCATCAGTGGGCTGGGAGGTGTTGACTACTACAATGAGCAGTTCTTC. It codes for CAISGLGGVDYYNEQFF.

This clonotype showed up many times. The J gene is TRBJ2-3, the V gene TRBV7-2, with 8 bases that match TRBD2. The CDR3 spans 17 residues. The J segment lost 5 bases and the V segment lost 1 base, leaving 11 bases of the junction unmatched. Germline CDR1 and CDR2: SGHTA and FQGNSA. In DNA form, the CDR3 reads TGTGCCAGCAGCTTAGGGCGAGGACTAGCTCAGGGAGATACGCAGTATTTT. It encodes CASSLGRGLAQGDTQYF.

A few counts support this clonotype. The V gene is TRBV20-1, the J gene TRBJ2-3, with TRBD1 matching over 11 bases. Per germline, CDR1 DFQATT and CDR2 SNEGSKA (reference sequence). The CDR3 is made up of 14 amino acids. Trimming at V came to 5 bases and at J to 3 bases, leaving 4 bases not matched to a gene. DNA of the CDR3: TGCAGTGCTTCTGGACAGGGGGCAACAGATACGCAGTATTTT. Residues: CSASGQGATDTQYF.

This clonotype was detected many times. The gene calls are TRBV4-2 and TRBJ2-2; D not resolved. V was pared by 2 bases and J by 8 bases, with 9 bases between. The CDR3 totals 13 residues. CDR1 LGHNA and CDR2 YNFKEQ come from the germline V gene. CDR3 amino acids: CASSQNNKGELFF. The CDR3 DNA sequence: TGTGCCAGCAGCCAAAACAATAAGGGGGAGCTGTTTTTT.

V and J are TRBV11-2 and TRBJ2-7; maybe TRBD2 (6 bases). V was cut by 8 bases and J by 3 bases, with 20 bases left in between. The length of the CDR3 is 15 residues. Germline values: CDR1 SGHAT, CDR2 FQNNGV. In nucleotides, the CDR3 is TGTGCCAGCGAACCAGGACCGGAGGGAATCTACGAGCAGTACTTC. Encoded protein: CASEPGPEGIYEQYF.

This clonotype came up many times. The chain is built from TRBV7-2 and TRBJ2-2; 7 bases match TRBD1. With V trimmed by 5 bases and J by 5 bases, 5 bases remained unmatched. Germline V gene data show CDR1 as SGHTA and CDR2 as FQGNSA. The CDR3 contains 14 residues. The CDR3 nucleotides read TGTGCCAGCAGCGCCGACAGGGCAACCGGGGAGCTGTTTTTT. This sequence encodes CASSADRATGELFF.

This clonotype occurred a few times. J is TRBJ2-1 and V is TRBV7-2; D assignment may be TRBD1 or TRBD2 (5 bases each). This CDR3 region has 15 residues. The V gene lost 5 bases and the J gene lost 5 bases, with 16 bases spanning the gap. Germline V gene data show CDR1 as SGHTA and CDR2 as FQGNSA. The CDR3 nucleotides are TGTGCCAGCAGCCCGCCGGGACGGAATAACAATGAGCAGTTCTTC. Protein sequence: CASSPPGRNNNEQFF.

The rearrangement uses TRBV5-4 and TRBJ2-7; D is unclear. V lost 4 bases and J 4 bases, leaving 18 bases between the germline ends. Germline values: CDR1 SGHNT, CDR2 YYREEE (reference sequence). CDR3 length equals 15 residues. The CDR3 region has the DNA TGTGCCAGCAGCACAGACCCTATATCCCCTTACGAGCAGTACTTC. It is translated as CASSTDPISPYEQYF.

This clonotype showed up many times. V is TRBV24-1 and J is TRBJ2-1, with a weak D call TRBD2 (5 bases). The V end was cut by 2 bases, the J end by 0 bases, with 13 bases between. The CDR3 runs to 17 residues. Germline lookup yields CDR1 KGHDR and CDR2 SFDVKD. The CDR3: CATSDSTAGSSYNEQFF. The CDR3 nucleotides are TGTGCCACCAGTGATTCTACTGCTGGGAGCTCCTACAATGAGCAGTTCTTC.

The chain carries TRBV6-1 and TRBJ2-7; TRBD2 agrees at 9 bases. CDR1 is MNHNS and CDR2 is SASEGT in the germline V gene. The CDR3 runs to 14 residues. V lost 6 bases, J lost 2 bases, and 5 bases stayed unmatched. CDR3 region: CASRRVAGAYEQYF. In DNA form, the CDR3 reads TGTGCCAGCAGGAGAGTAGCGGGAGCCTACGAGCAGTACTTC.

The chain employs TRBV10-2 and TRBJ2-7; the match to TRBD2 covers 9 bases. The junction had 6 bases not matched to a gene; V was cut back by 0 bases and J by 0 bases. From germline, CDR1 is WSHSY and CDR2 SAAADI. CDR3 length: 17 amino acids. The CDR3 DNA is TGCGCCAGCAGTGAGTCAGGTAGCGGGAGTAGCTCCTACGAGCAGTACTTC. Protein product: CASSESGSGSSSYEQYF.

This clonotype has at least ten counts. The chain links TRBV10-3 to TRBJ2-2, with 10 bases identical to TRBD2. Germline CDR1 ENHRY, CDR2 SYGVKD. Losses at the gene ends were 3 bases for V and 3 bases for J; bases not matched to a gene: 4. This CDR3 has 16 residues. The CDR3 coding sequence is TGTGCCATCAGTGAAGGGCTAGCGGGAGACACCGGGGAGCTGTTTTTT. Residues: CAISEGLAGDTGELFF.

This clonotype was detected ten times or more. The J gene is TRBJ1-2, the V gene TRBV28, with TRBD1 identical over 9 bases. Germline V CDR1 and CDR2: MDHEN, SYDVKM. With V trimmed by 6 bases and J by 1 base, 12 bases remained unmatched. The CDR3 runs to 17 residues. CDR3 sequence (DNA): TGTGCCAGCAGCCCGCCGGGACAGGGACAATTTAACTATGGCTACACCTTC. This sequence encodes CASSPPGQGQFNYGYTF.

This clonotype has ten or more counts. The J gene is TRBJ2-5, the V gene TRBV20-1, with D perhaps assigned TRBD1 or TRBD2 (5 bases each). The ends were cut back, 6 bases at V and 7 bases at J, with 15 bases in the middle. Germline V gene sequence: CDR1 DFQATT, CDR2 SNEGSKA (reference sequence). This CDR3 has 12 residues. The CDR3 nucleotides read TGCAGTGCCCTCACGGACGGGGCGACCCAGTACTTC. Protein: CSALTDGATQYF.

This chain uses TRBV20-1 with TRBJ2-1, with 9 bases identical to TRBD2. The CDR3 sequence is 15 residues long. CDR1 and CDR2 (germline): DFQATT, SNEGSKA (reference sequence). V lost 1 base to trimming and J lost 4 bases; unmatched junction nucleotides: 5. The CDR3 region is CSARATSGHYNEQFF. The CDR3 DNA follows: TGCAGTGCTAGAGCGACTAGCGGCCATTACAATGAGCAGTTCTTC.

This clonotype came up many times. The J gene is TRBJ2-1, the V gene TRBV18; either TRBD1 or TRBD2 may supply D (5 bases each). There are 13 residues in the CDR3. The germline CDR1 and CDR2 sequences are KGHSH and LQKENI. V lost 6 bases and J lost 10, with 16 bases in between. CDR3 DNA: TGTGCCAGCTCTTCGCTCGGGACCGACGAGCAGTTCTTC. It is translated as CASSSLGTDEQFF.

This rearrangement joins TRBV6-1 to TRBJ1-1; 7 nucleotides agree with TRBD1. Germline V CDR1 and CDR2: MNHNS, SASEGT. With 6 bases clipped from V and 1 base from J, the junction kept 5 bases outside the gene matches. The CDR3 extends over 14 amino acids. CDR3 sequence reads: CASSSGGANTEAFF. CDR3 DNA: TGTGCCAGCAGCTCAGGGGGGGCGAACACTGAAGCTTTCTTT.

This clonotype was seen ten or more times. The chain links TRBV20-1 to TRBJ2-3; D is uncertain. Germline CDR1 DFQATT, CDR2 SNEGSKA (reference sequence). The CDR3 has 14 residues. Trimming removed 6 bases at V and 2 bases at J, with 15 bases between. CDR3 protein: CSASRSLLTDTQYF. The CDR3, as DNA: TGCAGTGCAAGCCGCTCCTTGCTCACAGATACGCAGTATTTT.

This clonotype was picked up one time. The rearrangement links TRBV27 to TRBJ2-6; TRBD1 matches at 8 bases. With 11 bases clipped from V and 4 bases from J, the junction kept 13 bases outside the gene matches. CDR1 MNHEY and CDR2 SMNVEV come from the germline V gene (reference sequence). This CDR3 has 16 residues. Here the CDR3 reads CACKGQGAPGANVLTF. CDR3 DNA: TGTGCCTGCAAGGGGCAGGGGGCGCCGGGGGCCAACGTCCTGACTTTC. Based on the CDR3 plus reference TRBV27 and TRBJ2-6, the full variable domain is EAQVTQNPRYLITVTGKKLTVTCSQNMNHEYMSWYRQDPGLGLRQIYYSMNVEVTDKGDVPEGYKVSRKEKRNFPLILESPSPNQTSLYFCACKGQGAPGANVLTFGAGSRLTVL.

This clonotype was counted only a few times. The chain links TRBV7-2 to TRBJ1-4, with 7 bases that match TRBD1. CDR3 length equals 14 residues. V lost 4 bases, J lost 8 bases, and 7 bases stayed unmatched. From germline, CDR1 is SGHTA and CDR2 FQGNSA. CDR3: CASSSGQRSEKLFF. CDR3 coding DNA: TGTGCCAGCAGCTCGGGACAGAGGAGCGAAAAACTGTTTTTT.

The table lists this clonotype with a few counts. The rearrangement joins TRBV5-6 to TRBJ1-1; maybe TRBD1 (5 bases). The CDR3 is 15 amino acids. Germline V gives CDR1 SGHDT, CDR2 YYEEEE. Trimming removed 2 bases from V and 3 bases from J, with 14 bases in between. The CDR3 protein is CASSLYGQGYTEAFF. The CDR3, as DNA: TGTGCCAGCAGCTTATACGGCCAGGGCTACACTGAAGCTTTCTTT.

A few counts support this clonotype. The chain employs TRBV20-1 and TRBJ2-1; 8 bases are a match to TRBD2. V gave up 5 bases and J gave up 8 bases; unmatched junction bases: 11. Per germline, CDR1 DFQATT and CDR2 SNEGSKA (reference sequence). The CDR3 runs 14 residues. The chain's CDR3 is CSAVPGLVIDEQFF. As DNA, the CDR3 is TGCAGTGCTGTTCCGGGACTAGTAATCGATGAGCAGTTCTTC.

V is TRBV27 and J is TRBJ2-2; a possible D gene is TRBD2 (5 bases). The germline V and J ends were trimmed by 5 bases and 4 bases, with 8 bases remaining between them. From germline, CDR1 is MNHEY and CDR2 SMNVEV (reference sequence). This CDR3 has 13 residues. The CDR3: CASSGGVTGELFF. CDR3 DNA sequence: TGTGCCAGCAGTGGAGGCGTCACCGGGGAGCTGTTTTTT.

Ten or more counts support this clonotype. The chain carries TRBV12-3 or TRBV12-4 and TRBJ2-7, with 8 bases identical to TRBD2. V shed 5 bases and J 3 bases; nucleotides not matched to a gene: 9. The CDR3 spans 15 residues. CDR3 sequence (DNA): TGTGCCAGCAGTCCCGGGGCGGGAGGACACTACGAGCAGTACTTC. It codes for CASSPGAGGHYEQYF.